Here is one T cell receptor beta chain with its context. The source of the sample is a study of T-cell reconstitution after alpha-beta-depleted transplantation in children. Germline-derived CDR1 and CDR2 are MGHRA and YSYEKL. CDR3 length: 15 residues. V was clipped by 4 bases and J by 6 bases; unmatched bases: 9. Unique molecular identifiers were incorporated during preparation of the TCRbeta library. TCRdb re-analysed the PCR reads in MiXCR, keeping a single row per CDR3 protein. This repertoire shows about 15,000 distinct CDR3 sequences, 12% found once; its top ten account for 55% to 75%. The sample here was PBMCs, mostly from graft donor cells, taken 180 days after TCRalphabeta/CD19-depleted stem cell transplant. The chain links TRBV4-1 to TRBJ1-2; the match to TRBD1 covers 9 bases. The source is a boy in the first two years of life who had a stem cell transplant for Wiskott-Aldrich syndrome, so the T cells may come from the graft donor. The CDR3 region is CASSRPGQGGHGYTF. CDR3 sequence (DNA): TGCGCCAGCAGCCGACCGGGACAGGGAGGTCATGGCTACACCTTC.